This TCR beta chain was obtained from a study of sequential checkpoint blockade in melanoma. Treatment given: randomized to nivolumab then ipilimumab (arm A) or the reverse (arm B). Live CD3+CD8+ CD19− CD56− cells were sorted from PBMCs. Data came from immunoSEQ multiplex PCR; TCRdb stores just in-frame clones and leaves some out. The sample records under 20,000 clones, roughly three quarters being singletons. Looked up from germline, CDR1 is MNHEY and CDR2 is SMNVEV (reference sequence). The CDR3 contains 13 residues. V was cut by 7 bases and J by 6 bases, with 15 bases left in between. The rearrangement joins TRBV27 to TRBJ1-1, with D perhaps TRBD1 (5 bases). The source is a human donor with melanoma. This specimen consisted of CD8+ T cells sorted from blood (inferred from file names), obtained from a patient given nivolumab and ipilimumab in sequence. The CDR3 nucleotides are TGTGCCAGCAACGAGGCAGGGAGGGCTGAAGCTTTCTTT. Amino acid sequence: CASNEAGRAEAFF.